The clone carrying this T cell receptor beta chain occurred a few times. Its specificity is unknown. This sample was included in a study of T cells after yellow fever vaccination. Study in general: The fractions with low cell numbers were processed using SMART-Seq v4 Ultra Low Input.

From the 5' RACE reads, TCRdb called clonotypes with MiXCR, one entry per CDR3 protein. The table records hundreds of thousands of distinct CDR3 sequences, 7.5% to 9% of them present only once. The trim removed 5 bases at V and 7 bases at J, leaving 6 bases unmatched. This CDR3 region has 13 residues. Per the germline V gene, CDR1 is LNHDA and CDR2 is SQIVND (reference sequence). Study-level results: Booster sampling recovered most clones from primary vaccination (less than 97% CD4, roughly 88% CD8).

This TCR was recovered from a man between 18 and 29 years old who received the YFV17D yellow fever vaccine. The rearrangement uses TRBV19 and TRBJ1-2, with 8 bases identical to TRBD1. The specimen comprised PBMCs, sampled on the day of the first yellow fever vaccination. CDR3 sequence reads: CASSPDRESGYTF. The DNA of the CDR3 is TGTGCCAGTAGTCCGGACAGGGAAAGTGGCTACACCTTC.